A few counts support the clone carrying this T cell receptor beta chain. Its antigen remains unknown. Germline V gene lookup returns CDR1 MDHEN and CDR2 SYDVKM. This CDR3 region has 18 residues. V lost 4 bases and J lost 7; bases outside the gene matches: 20. This record belongs to a study of T cells in localized non-small cell lung cancer. Sequencing was performed with immunoSEQ multiplex PCR; in TCRdb, only in-frame clones are kept and a portion is missing. Altogether over 5,500 clones are present, roughly 23% being singletons, with the ten largest covering roughly 4%. Study findings and constraints: The study detected a median approximately 57 of the top 100 tumor clones in adjacent lung.

The rearrangement joins TRBV28 to TRBJ2-5; TRBD2 aligns across 8 bases. This specimen consisted of lung tumor tissue, obtained before any cancer treatment. This receptor was identified in a man between 35 and 75 years old with stage III squamous cell lung carcinoma. CDR3 sequence: CASSYPFGRGAPLLTQYF. For the CDR3, the DNA is TGTGCCAGCAGTTACCCCTTCGGGCGGGGGGCCCCCCTTTTGACCCAGTACTTC.